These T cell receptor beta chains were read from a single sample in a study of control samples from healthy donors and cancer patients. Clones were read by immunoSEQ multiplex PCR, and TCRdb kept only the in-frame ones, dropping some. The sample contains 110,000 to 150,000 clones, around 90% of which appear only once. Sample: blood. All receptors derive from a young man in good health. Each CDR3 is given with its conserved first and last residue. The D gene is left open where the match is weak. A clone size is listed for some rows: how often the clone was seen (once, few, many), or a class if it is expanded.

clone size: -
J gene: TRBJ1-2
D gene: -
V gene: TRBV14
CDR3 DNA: TGTGCCAGCAGCCAAGATTCAGGTCGCTATGGCTACACCTTC
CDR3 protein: CASSQDSGRYGYTF

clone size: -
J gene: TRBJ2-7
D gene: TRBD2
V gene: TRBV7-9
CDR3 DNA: TGTGCCAGCAGCCCTAGGGAGGGATACGAGCAGTACTTC
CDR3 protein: CASSPREGYEQYF

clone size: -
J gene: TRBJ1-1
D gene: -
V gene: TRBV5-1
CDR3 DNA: TGCGCCAGCAGGTTCGAACCAGGGGTATTTGGTGAAGCTTTCTTT
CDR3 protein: CASRFEPGVFGEAFF

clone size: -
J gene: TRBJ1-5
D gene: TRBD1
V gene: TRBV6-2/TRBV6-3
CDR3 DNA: TGTGCCAGCAGTTCTGGCGACAGGGTAAGATCCAATCAGCCCCAGCATTTT
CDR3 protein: CASSSGDRVRSNQPQHF

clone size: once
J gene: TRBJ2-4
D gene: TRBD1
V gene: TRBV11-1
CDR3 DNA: TGTGCCAGCAGCTTTAGGACAGGGGGCGCGGAAAACATTCAGTACTTC
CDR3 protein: CASSFRTGGAENIQYF

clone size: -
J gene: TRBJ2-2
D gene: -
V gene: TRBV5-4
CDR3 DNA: TGTGCCAGCAGCTTGGGCCCTCCCGGGGAGCTGTTTTTT
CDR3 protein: CASSLGPPGELFF

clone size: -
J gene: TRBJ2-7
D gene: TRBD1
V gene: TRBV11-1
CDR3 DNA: TGTGCCAGCAGCTTGTCCGGGACAGGGGGCTACTACGAGCAGTACTTC
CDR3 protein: CASSLSGTGGYYEQYF

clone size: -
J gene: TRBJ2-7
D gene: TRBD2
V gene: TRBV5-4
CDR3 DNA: TGTGCCAGCAGCTCTGTAGCGGGGGGATACGAGCAGTACTTC
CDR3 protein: CASSSVAGGYEQYF

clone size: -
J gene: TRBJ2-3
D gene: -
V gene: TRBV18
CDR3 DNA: TGTGCCAGCTCCCACGTACAGGAGCCCACAGATACGCAGTATTTT
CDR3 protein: CASSHVQEPTDTQYF

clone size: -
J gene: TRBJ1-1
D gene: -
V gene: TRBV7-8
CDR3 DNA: TGTGCCAGCAGCCCCTTGAGGGCAGGGATGCGCACTGAAGCTTTCTTT
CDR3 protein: CASSPLRAGMRTEAFF

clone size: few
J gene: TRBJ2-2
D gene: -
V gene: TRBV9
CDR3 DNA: TGTGCCAGCAGCGTAGATAGTAATAGCGCTAAATTCACCGGGGAGCTGTTTTTT
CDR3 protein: CASSVDSNSAKFTGELFF

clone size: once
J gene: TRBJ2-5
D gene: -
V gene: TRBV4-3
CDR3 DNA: TGCGCCAGCAGCCAAGGCGTGCCGATCCCGGGTGAAGAGACCCAGTACTTC
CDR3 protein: CASSQGVPIPGEETQYF

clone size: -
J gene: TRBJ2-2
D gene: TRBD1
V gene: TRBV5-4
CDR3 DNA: TGTGCCAGTGAGACAGGGGCCGGGGAGCTGTTTTTT
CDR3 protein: CASETGAGELFF

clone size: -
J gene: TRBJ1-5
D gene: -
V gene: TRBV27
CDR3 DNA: TGTGCCAGCAGTCAACAGGGAACGGGGTATCAGCCCCAGCATTTT
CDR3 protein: CASSQQGTGYQPQHF

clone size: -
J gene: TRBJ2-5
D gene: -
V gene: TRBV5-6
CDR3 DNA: TGTGCCAGCAGCCGAAGACATGAAGAGACCCAGTACTTC
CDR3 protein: CASSRRHEETQYF

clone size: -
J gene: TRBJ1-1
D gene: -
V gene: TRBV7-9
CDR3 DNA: TGTGCCAGCAGCTTAAATAAAGGACGAGCTTTCTTT
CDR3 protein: CASSLNKGRAFF

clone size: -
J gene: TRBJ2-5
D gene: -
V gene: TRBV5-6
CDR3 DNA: TGTGCCAGCAGCTCGGACAGTCGGGGCGAGACCCAGTACTTC
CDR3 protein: CASSSDSRGETQYF

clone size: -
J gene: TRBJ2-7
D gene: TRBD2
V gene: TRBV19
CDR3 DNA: TGTGCCAGTAGTATTAGCGGGACCTCCTACGAGCAGTACTTC
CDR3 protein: CASSISGTSYEQYF

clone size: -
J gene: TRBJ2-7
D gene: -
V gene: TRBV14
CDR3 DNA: TGTGCCAGCAGCCTACCGGGCAGGGGACTTGCCTACGAGCAGTACTTC
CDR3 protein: CASSLPGRGLAYEQYF

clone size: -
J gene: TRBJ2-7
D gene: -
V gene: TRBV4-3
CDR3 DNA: TGCGCCAGCAGCCAACTCGAGAGCTCCTACGAGCAGTACTTC
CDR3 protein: CASSQLESSYEQYF

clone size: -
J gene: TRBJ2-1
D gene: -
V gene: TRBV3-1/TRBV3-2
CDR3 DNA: TGTGCCAGCGGCGACTACAATGAGCAGTTCTTC
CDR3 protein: CASGDYNEQFF

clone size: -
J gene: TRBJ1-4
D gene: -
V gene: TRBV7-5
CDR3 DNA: TGTGCCAGAAGCCCGGAAAGGGCAACTAATGAAAAACTGTTTTTT
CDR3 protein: CARSPERATNEKLFF

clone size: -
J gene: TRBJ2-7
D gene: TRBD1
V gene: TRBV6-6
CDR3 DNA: TGTGCCAGCAGCTCTCTCCGGGACAGGGCCCACGAGCAGTACTTC
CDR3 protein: CASSSLRDRAHEQYF

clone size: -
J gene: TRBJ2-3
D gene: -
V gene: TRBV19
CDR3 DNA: TGTGCCAGTAGTATAGCCCGTTCAGATACGCAGTATTTT
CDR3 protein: CASSIARSDTQYF

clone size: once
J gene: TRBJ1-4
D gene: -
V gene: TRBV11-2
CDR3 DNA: TGTGCCAGCAGCTTTTCCGGGGAGGGGGATGAAAAACTGTTTTTT
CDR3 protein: CASSFSGEGDEKLFF

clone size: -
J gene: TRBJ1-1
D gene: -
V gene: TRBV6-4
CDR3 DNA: TGTGCCAGCAGTGCCGGGACAAACACTGAAGCTTTCTTT
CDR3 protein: CASSAGTNTEAFF

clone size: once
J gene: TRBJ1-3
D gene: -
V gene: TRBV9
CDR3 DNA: TGTGCCAGCAGCCCGGGTACCCGAGTGGACACCATATATTTT
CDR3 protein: CASSPGTRVDTIYF

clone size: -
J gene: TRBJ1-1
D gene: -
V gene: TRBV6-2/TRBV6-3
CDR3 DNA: TGTGCCAGCAGTCCCGTATACGGTCGGAACACTGAAGCTTTCTTT
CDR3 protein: CASSPVYGRNTEAFF

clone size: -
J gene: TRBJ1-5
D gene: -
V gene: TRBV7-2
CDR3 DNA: TGTGCCAGCAGCCCCGGGGCGGCTAGCAATCAGCCCCAGCATTTT
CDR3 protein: CASSPGAASNQPQHF

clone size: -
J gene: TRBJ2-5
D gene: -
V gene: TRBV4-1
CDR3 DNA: TGCGCCAGCAGCCAAGATGGAGGGACAAGAAGAGCAGAGACCCAGTACTTC
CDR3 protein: CASSQDGGTRRAETQYF

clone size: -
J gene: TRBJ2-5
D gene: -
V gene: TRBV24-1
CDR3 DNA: TGTGCCACCAACCAGTCGCCTGGGGAGACCCAGTACTTC
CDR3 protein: CATNQSPGETQYF

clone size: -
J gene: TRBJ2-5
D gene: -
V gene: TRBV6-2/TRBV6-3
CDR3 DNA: TGTGCCAGCAGTACTCAGGGGGGGGAGACCCAGTACTTC
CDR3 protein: CASSTQGGETQYF

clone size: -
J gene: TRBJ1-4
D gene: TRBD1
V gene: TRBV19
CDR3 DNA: TGTGCCAGTAAACTGGGACAGGGCTATGAAAAACTGTTTTTT
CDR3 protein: CASKLGQGYEKLFF

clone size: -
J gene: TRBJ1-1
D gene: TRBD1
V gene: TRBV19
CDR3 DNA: TGTGCCAGTAGCCCGGGACAGGGCTGGGGCACTGAAGCTTTCTTT
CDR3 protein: CASSPGQGWGTEAFF

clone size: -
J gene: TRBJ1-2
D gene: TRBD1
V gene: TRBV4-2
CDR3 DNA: TGTGCCAGCAGCCAGCCGGACAGGGAGTACTATGGCTACACCTTC
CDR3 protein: CASSQPDREYYGYTF

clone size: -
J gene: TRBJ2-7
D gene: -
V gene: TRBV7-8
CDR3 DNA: TGTGCCAGCAGCGCCCGGGACGGATCCTACGAGCAGTACTTC
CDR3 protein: CASSARDGSYEQYF

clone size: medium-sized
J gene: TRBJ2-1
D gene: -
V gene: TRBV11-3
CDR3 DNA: TGTGCCAGCAGCCCCGCGGGGAACGAGCAGTTCTTC
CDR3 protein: CASSPAGNEQFF

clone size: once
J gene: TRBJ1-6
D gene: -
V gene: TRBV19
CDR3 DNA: TGTGCCAGTAAAGGCGGGGTAGGTTCACCCCTCCACTTT
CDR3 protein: CASKGGVGSPLHF

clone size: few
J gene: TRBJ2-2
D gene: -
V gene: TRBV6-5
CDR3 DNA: TGTGCCAGCAGTTACGGTTCAGGGAGGAACACCGGGGAGCTGTTTTTT
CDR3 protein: CASSYGSGRNTGELFF

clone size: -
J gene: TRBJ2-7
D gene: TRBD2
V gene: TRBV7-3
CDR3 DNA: TGTGCCAGCAGCCTTGGGACTAGCGGGAGTTACGAGCAGTACTTC
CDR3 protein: CASSLGTSGSYEQYF

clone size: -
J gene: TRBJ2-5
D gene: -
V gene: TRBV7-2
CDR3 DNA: TGTGCCAGCAGCTTAGCGGGGAGAGGGGTGCCGTCCGAGACCCAGTACTTC
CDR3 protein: CASSLAGRGVPSETQYF

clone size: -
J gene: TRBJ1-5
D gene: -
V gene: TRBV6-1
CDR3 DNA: TGTGCCAGCAGTGAAAGTCAGGGGACTCATCAGCCCCAGCATTTT
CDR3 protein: CASSESQGTHQPQHF

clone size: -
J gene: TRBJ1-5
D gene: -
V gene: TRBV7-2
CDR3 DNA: TGTGCCAGCAGCCCATTGAGGGTCAATCAGCCCCAGCATTTT
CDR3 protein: CASSPLRVNQPQHF

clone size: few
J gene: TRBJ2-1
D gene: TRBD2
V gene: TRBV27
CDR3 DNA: TGTGCCACAGGCACGTTAGCGGGGGGGTACAATGAGCAGTTCTTC
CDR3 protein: CATGTLAGGYNEQFF

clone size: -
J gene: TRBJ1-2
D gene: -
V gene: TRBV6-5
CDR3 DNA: TGTGCCAGCTCGGGCCGAGGAGGGAACTTTTTGGGCTACACCTTC
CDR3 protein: CASSGRGGNFLGYTF

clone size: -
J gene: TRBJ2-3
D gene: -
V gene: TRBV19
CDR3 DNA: TGTGCCAGTAGTCCCCGCAGGGTGGTCGCAGATACGCAGTATTTT
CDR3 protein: CASSPRRVVADTQYF

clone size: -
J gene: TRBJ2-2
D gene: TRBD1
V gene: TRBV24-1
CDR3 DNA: TGTGCCACCAGTGATTTTTCAGGGACAGGGATTTTGACCGGGGAGCTGTTTTTT
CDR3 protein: CATSDFSGTGILTGELFF

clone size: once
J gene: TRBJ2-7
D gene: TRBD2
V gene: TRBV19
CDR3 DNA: TGTGCCAGCTCGACAGCTAGCGGGGGCCGCTGGGAATACGAGCAGTACTTC
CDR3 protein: CASSTASGGRWEYEQYF

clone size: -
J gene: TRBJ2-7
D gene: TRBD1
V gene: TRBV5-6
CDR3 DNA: TGTGCCAGCAGTCTGGCCCGACAGGGGGCAACCTACGAGCAGTACTTC
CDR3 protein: CASSLARQGATYEQYF

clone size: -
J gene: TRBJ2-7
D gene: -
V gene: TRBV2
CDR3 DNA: TGTGCCAGCAGTGGCAAAAATCCCGCCTACGAGCAGTACTTC
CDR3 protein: CASSGKNPAYEQYF

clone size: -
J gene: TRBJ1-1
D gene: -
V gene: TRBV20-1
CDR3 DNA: TGCAGTGCTAGTTCCATCGGGGGCACTGAAGCTTTCTTT
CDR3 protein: CSASSIGGTEAFF

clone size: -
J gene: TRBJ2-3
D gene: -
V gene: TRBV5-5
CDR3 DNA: TGTGCCAGCAGCTTCGAGTCAGATACGCAGTATTTT
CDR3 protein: CASSFESDTQYF